These T cell receptor beta chains were read from a single sample in a study of monozygotic twins with inflammatory bowel disease. Reanalyzing the 5' RACE reads, TCRdb keeps one entry per CDR3 protein, without DNA. Its table lists 110,000 to 150,000 distinct CDR3 sequences. The sequenced sample was blood. Receptors were obtained from a human donor with ulcerative colitis or Crohn's disease, or a healthy co-twin of an affected twin (not recorded which). The CDR3 runs from the conserved cysteine through the conserved F or W.

j_call v_call cdr3_aa
TRBJ2-1 TRBV5-1 CASSLGTSDNEQFF
TRBJ2-7 TRBV4-3 CASSQGTSSLYEQYF
TRBJ2-7 TRBV7-8 CASSLTSGRSYEQYF
TRBJ1-1 TRBV10-3 CAISDRDLLNTEAFF
TRBJ1-2 TRBV19 CASSPETGVQSNYGYTF
TRBJ2-3 TRBV3-1 CASSRGSTDTQYF
TRBJ2-4 TRBV12-3/TRBV12-4 CASSPSKGGTSGPKNIQYF
TRBJ2-1 TRBV12-5 CASGPDGTGSSNEQFF
TRBJ1-2 TRBV4-3 CASSQGGGAHGYTF
TRBJ2-5 TRBV9 CASSLQTGELQETQYF
TRBJ1-1 TRBV29-1 CSVDREPPSSEAFF
TRBJ1-1 TRBV19 CASSINGARTEAFF
TRBJ1-2 TRBV5-1 CASGQGTNYGYTF
TRBJ2-5 TRBV20-1 CSARDLPAPGGETQYF
TRBJ2-5 TRBV18 CASSDRQGSGETQYF
TRBJ2-1 TRBV20-1 CSANIAGVYNEQFF
TRBJ2-7 TRBV11-2 CASSFGPYEQYF
TRBJ1-1 TRBV21-1 CASSKRQGPTNTEAFF
TRBJ2-1 TRBV6-1 CASSKEIQGHNEQFF
TRBJ2-3 TRBV5-1 CASSLELRERDTQYF
TRBJ1-1 TRBV6-1 CASKPRRGWDTEAFF
TRBJ1-2 TRBV5-1 CASSLEEHNYGYTF
TRBJ2-7 TRBV20-1 CSALLGTSYEQYF
TRBJ2-4 TRBV10-3 CAISDLQGADIQYF
TRBJ1-4 TRBV5-6 CASSLFEGLLNEKLFF
TRBJ2-1 TRBV24-1 CATSDRMDRGSYNEQFF
TRBJ2-5 TRBV5-1 CASSSVPQRGGETQYF
TRBJ2-3 TRBV7-3 CASRATSAYEDTQYF
TRBJ2-7 TRBV5-4 CASSLGTMYLTQQYF
TRBJ2-7 TRBV7-2 CASSLEYKQYF
TRBJ1-2 TRBV11-2 CASSLVDGYTF
TRBJ2-7 TRBV15 CATSSHSQTSYEQYF
TRBJ1-5 TRBV20-1 CSARVSGAGQPQHF
TRBJ2-7 TRBV27 CASSPGTVGAYEQYF
TRBJ2-2 TRBV24-1 CATSDLAGLGGELFF
TRBJ2-7 TRBV29-1 CSVEYGTGGSYEQYF
TRBJ2-1 TRBV9 CASSVVGLGSYNEQFF
TRBJ2-2 TRBV5-4 CASSLKVLAGAWTGELFF
TRBJ2-7 TRBV29-1 CSGYLGDSYEQYF
TRBJ1-5 TRBV19 CASIHAGTGNQPQHF
TRBJ2-5 TRBV19 CASSRLAGNQETQYF
TRBJ2-7 TRBV20-1 CSADDIRRPSSYEQYF
TRBJ1-5 TRBV28 CASSPQGLSNQPQHF
TRBJ1-1 TRBV5-1 CASSLARGRTEAFF
TRBJ1-4 TRBV7-6 CASSLQDTGEKLFF
TRBJ2-7 TRBV5-6 CASSLFSSYEQYF
TRBJ2-2 TRBV20-1 CSARTGSGSRTGELFF
TRBJ2-3 TRBV29-1 CSAKLRGSTSTDTQYF
TRBJ2-7 TRBV7-2 CASSLPGQSSSYEQYF
TRBJ2-1 TRBV6-5 CASSYDVPGLAGGRNEQFF
TRBJ1-1 TRBV5-1 CASSLAGTAEAFF
TRBJ2-1 TRBV24-1 CATSDPTSGSSYNEQFF
TRBJ2-2 TRBV28 CASNPIMSTGELFF
TRBJ2-2 TRBV11-3 CASSSSGGDTGELFF
TRBJ1-2 TRBV20-1 CSAQAYSNYGYTF